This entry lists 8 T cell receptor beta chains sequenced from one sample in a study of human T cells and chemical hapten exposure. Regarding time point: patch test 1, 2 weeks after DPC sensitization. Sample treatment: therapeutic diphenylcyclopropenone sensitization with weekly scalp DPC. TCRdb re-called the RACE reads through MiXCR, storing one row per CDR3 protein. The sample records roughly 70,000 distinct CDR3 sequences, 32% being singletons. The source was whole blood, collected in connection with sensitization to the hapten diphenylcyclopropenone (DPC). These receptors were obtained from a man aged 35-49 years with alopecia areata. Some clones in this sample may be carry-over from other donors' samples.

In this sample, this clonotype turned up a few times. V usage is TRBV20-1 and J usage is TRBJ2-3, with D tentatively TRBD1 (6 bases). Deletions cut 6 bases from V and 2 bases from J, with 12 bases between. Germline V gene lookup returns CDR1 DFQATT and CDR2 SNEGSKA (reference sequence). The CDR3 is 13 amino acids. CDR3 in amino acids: CSALRQDTDTQYF. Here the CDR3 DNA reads TGCAGTGCCCTGCGACAGGACACAGATACGCAGTATTTT.

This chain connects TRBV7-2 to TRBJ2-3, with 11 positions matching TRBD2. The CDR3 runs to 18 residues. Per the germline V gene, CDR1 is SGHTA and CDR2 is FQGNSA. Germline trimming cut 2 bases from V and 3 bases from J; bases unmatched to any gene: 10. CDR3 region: CASSLRLAGGPRTDTQYF. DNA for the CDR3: TGTGCCAGCAGCTTACGGCTAGCGGGAGGACCGAGGACAGATACGCAGTATTTT.

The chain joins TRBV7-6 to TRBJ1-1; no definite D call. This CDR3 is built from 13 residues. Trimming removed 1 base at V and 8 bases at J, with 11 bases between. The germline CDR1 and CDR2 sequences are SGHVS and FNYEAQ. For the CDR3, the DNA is TGTGCCAGCAGCTTAGGGGAGCGTGGGGAAGCTTTCTTT. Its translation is CASSLGERGEAFF. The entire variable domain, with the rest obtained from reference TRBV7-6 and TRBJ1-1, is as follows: GAGVSQSPRYKVTKRGQDVALRCDPISGHVSLYWYRQALGQGPEFLTYFNYEAQQDKSGLPNDRFSAERPEGSISTLTIQRTEQRDSAMYRCASSLGERGEAFFGQGTRLTVV.

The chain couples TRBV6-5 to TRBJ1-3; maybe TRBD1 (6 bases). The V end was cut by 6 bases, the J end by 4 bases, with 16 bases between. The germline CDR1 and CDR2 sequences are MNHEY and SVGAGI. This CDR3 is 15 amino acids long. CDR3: CASSRSTGTGNTIYF. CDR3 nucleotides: TGTGCCAGCAGCCGATCAACAGGGACCGGAAACACCATATATTTT.

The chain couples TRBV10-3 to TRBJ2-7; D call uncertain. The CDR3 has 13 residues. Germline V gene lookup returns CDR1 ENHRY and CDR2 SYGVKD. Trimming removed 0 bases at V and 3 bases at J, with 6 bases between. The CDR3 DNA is TGTGCCATCAGTGAGTCCGCAGTCTACGAGCAGTACTTC. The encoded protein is CAISESAVYEQYF.

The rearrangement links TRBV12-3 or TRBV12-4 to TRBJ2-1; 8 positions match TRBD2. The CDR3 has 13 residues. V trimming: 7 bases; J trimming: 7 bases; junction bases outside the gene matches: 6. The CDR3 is CASTSGTRNEQFF. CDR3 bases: TGTGCCAGCACCTCCGGGACTAGGAATGAGCAGTTCTTC.

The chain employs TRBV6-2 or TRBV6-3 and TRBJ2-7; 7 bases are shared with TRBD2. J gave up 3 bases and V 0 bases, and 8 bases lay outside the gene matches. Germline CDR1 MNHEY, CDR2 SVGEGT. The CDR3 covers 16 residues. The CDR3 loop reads CASSYSRRGSFYEQYF. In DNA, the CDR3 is TGTGCCAGCAGTTACTCGCGTCGCGGGAGCTTCTACGAGCAGTACTTC.

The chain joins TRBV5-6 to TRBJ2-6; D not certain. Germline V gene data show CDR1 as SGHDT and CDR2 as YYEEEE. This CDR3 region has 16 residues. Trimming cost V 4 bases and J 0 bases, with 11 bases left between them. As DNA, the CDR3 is TGTGCCAGCAGCGGAATGACGCACTCTGGGGCCAACGTCCTGACTTTC. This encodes CASSGMTHSGANVLTF.